The rows below give T cell receptor beta chains drawn from one sample of a study of cytomegalovirus exposure and HLA in healthy donors. Produced via immunoSEQ multiplex PCR; TCRdb's table is partial and in-frame only. The sample carries around 99,000 clones, 65% to 85% recorded once. The source material was PBMCs. Receptor source: a man aged 40-49 years in good health and CMV-seronegative. CDR3s include the opening cysteine and the closing phenylalanine or tryptophan. The order of the fields is CDR3 length, J gene, clone size, D gene, V gene, CDR3 protein, CDR3 DNA. The D gene is left open where the match is weak. Clone sizes are given selectively: once, few, many, or a class where the clone is expanded.

>18|TRBJ1-1|NA|TRBD1|TRBV27
CASPRGNRGVNMNTEAFF
TGTGCCAGCCCCAGGGGCAACAGGGGGGTAAATATGAACACTGAAGCTTTCTTT
>14|TRBJ2-1|few|NA|TRBV10-1
CASNLRQAYNEQFF
TGCGCTAGCAATCTACGGCAGGCATACAATGAGCAGTTCTTC
>13|TRBJ1-1|once|NA|TRBV2
CASTLRMNTEAFF
TGTGCCAGCACGCTAAGAATGAACACTGAAGCTTTCTTT
>16|TRBJ1-3|NA|NA|TRBV6-6
CASRRTAKDSGNTIYF
TGTGCCAGCAGGAGGACAGCTAAAGACTCTGGAAACACCATATATTTT
>16|TRBJ2-3|few|TRBD2|TRBV5-6
CASSPNSGRNGDTQYF
TGTGCCAGCAGCCCCAATAGCGGGAGGAATGGGGATACGCAGTATTTT
>13|TRBJ2-1|NA|TRBD2|TRBV7-3
CASSLAGGNEQFF
TGTGCCAGCAGTCTAGCGGGGGGCAATGAGCAGTTCTTC
>16|TRBJ1-4|once|TRBD1|TRBV28
CASSPMGTGQNEKLFF
TGTGCCAGCAGTCCCATGGGGACAGGACAAAATGAAAAACTGTTTTTT
>14|TRBJ1-4|NA|NA|TRBV7-8
CASSERLQGEKLFF
TGTGCCAGCAGCGAGAGGCTGCAGGGGGAAAAACTGTTTTTT
>15|TRBJ2-4|NA|TRBD1|TRBV18
CASSPGQGAIGIQYF
TGTGCCAGCTCACCGGGACAGGGGGCCATTGGCATTCAGTACTTC
>14|TRBJ1-2|NA|NA|TRBV7-9
CASRDGGTNYGYTF
TGTGCCAGCAGGGATGGCGGAACTAACTATGGCTACACCTTC
>16|TRBJ2-3|NA|TRBD2|TRBV9
CASSVLAGGATDTQYF
TGTGCCAGCAGCGTCCTAGCGGGGGGTGCCACAGATACGCAGTATTTT
>14|TRBJ1-2|few|NA|TRBV6-5
CAREQPLYLYGYTF
TGTGCCAGGGAACAGCCCCTTTACCTATATGGCTACACCTTC
>14|TRBJ1-6|few|NA|TRBV6-1
CASSEIGRNSPLHF
TGTGCCAGCAGTGAAATTGGGCGCAATTCACCCCTCCACTTT
>15|TRBJ1-6|NA|TRBD1|TRBV5-4
CASSLAGTGQSPLHF
TGTGCCAGCAGCTTGGCCGGGACAGGGCAATCACCCCTCCACTTT
>13|TRBJ1-5|NA|NA|TRBV30
CAWSDTGNQPQHF
TGTGCCTGGAGTGATACAGGGAATCAGCCCCAGCATTTT